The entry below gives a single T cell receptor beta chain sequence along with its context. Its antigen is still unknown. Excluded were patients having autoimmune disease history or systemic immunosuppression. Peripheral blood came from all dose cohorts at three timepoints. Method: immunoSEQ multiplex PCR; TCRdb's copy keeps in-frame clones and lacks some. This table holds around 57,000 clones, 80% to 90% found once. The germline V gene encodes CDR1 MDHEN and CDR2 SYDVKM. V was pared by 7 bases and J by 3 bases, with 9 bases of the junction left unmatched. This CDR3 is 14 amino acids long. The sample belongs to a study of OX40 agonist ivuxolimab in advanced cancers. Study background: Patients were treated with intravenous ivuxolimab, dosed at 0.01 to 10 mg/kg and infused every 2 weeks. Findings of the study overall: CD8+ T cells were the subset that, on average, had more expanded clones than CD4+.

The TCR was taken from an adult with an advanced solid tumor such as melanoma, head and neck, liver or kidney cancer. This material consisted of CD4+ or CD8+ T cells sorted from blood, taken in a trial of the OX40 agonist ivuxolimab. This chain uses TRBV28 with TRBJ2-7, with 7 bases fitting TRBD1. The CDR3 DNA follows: TGTGCCAGCACCTTGGGACAGCGTATCTACGAGCAGTACTTC. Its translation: CASTLGQRIYEQYF.